This entry describes one T cell receptor beta chain. The data derive from a study of blood T cell repertoires in COVID-19. Looking at the study overall: The origin of the acute and convalescent COVID-19 samples was the United States, Italy and Spain.

TCRdb's table, derived via immunoSEQ multiplex PCR, lists solely in-frame clones and lacks some. In the table there are some 96,000 clones, roughly 87% of which are singletons. The ends lost 3 bases at V and 4 bases at J; junction bases unmatched: 3. This CDR3 has 14 residues. CDR1 SGHRS and CDR2 YFSETQ come from the germline V gene. This rearrangement joins TRBV5-1 to TRBJ2-3; 9 nucleotides agree with TRBD1. This sequence was found in a young man in a cohort sampled during active COVID-19. Sequenced material: peripheral blood. Here the CDR3 DNA reads TGCGCCAGCAGCTGGAGGGACAGGGCAGATACGCAGTATTTT. It yields the protein CASSWRDRADTQYF.